Listed here are 16 T cell receptor beta chains from one sample, sequenced in a study of T cell changes during pregnancy in multiple sclerosis. Using immunoSEQ multiplex PCR, the repertoire was profiled, and TCRdb retains in-frame clones only, with some absent. The sample records 50,000 to 65,000 clones, about 90% being singletons. Here the sequenced sample was CD4+ T cells from peripheral blood mononuclear cells, taken in the first trimester of pregnancy. These receptor sequences come from a female donor with multiple sclerosis, enrolled in a pregnancy study.

The chain couples TRBV4-3 to TRBJ1-4; 7 bases line up with TRBD1. The length of the CDR3 is 13 residues. V shed 6 bases, J shed 14 bases, and the junction held 12 bases outside the gene matches. Germline CDR1 reads LGHNA; CDR2 reads YSLEER. The CDR3 loop is CASSPQTGSALFF. CDR3 DNA: TGCGCCAGCAGTCCCCAGACAGGGAGCGCCCTGTTTTTT.

This chain links TRBV19 with TRBJ2-1; 10 bases fit TRBD2. The CDR3 extends over 15 amino acids. Germline-derived CDR1 and CDR2 are LNHDA and SQIVND (reference sequence). V was clipped by 9 bases and J by 9 bases; unmatched bases: 14. CDR3 region: CASSLLAGIRGEQFF. The DNA of the CDR3 is TGTGCCAGCAGCTTACTAGCGGGGATTAGGGGTGAGCAGTTCTTC.

The J gene is TRBJ1-1, the V gene TRBV7-3, with TRBD1 matching over 8 bases. The V segment lost 2 bases and the J segment 6 bases; nucleotides outside the gene matches: 8. This CDR3 region has 15 residues. Germline V gene data show CDR1 as SGHTA and CDR2 as FQGTGA. CDR3 in DNA: TGTGCCAGCAGCTTATTCGCAGGGGGCGGTTCTGAAGCTTTCTTT. Protein sequence: CASSLFAGGGSEAFF.

The chain has TRBV27 and TRBJ1-6, with 7 bases matching TRBD1. This CDR3 has 13 amino acids. With V trimmed by 7 bases and J by 9 bases, 6 bases remained unmatched. The V gene's germline CDR1 is MNHEY and CDR2 SMNVEV (reference sequence). This CDR3 is CASKGQGVSPLHF. DNA for the CDR3: TGTGCCAGCAAGGGGCAGGGGGTTTCACCCCTCCACTTT.

J is TRBJ2-3 and V is TRBV19; 16 nucleotides match TRBD2. With 5 bases clipped from V and 2 bases from J, the junction kept 7 bases outside the gene matches. Germline V gene sequence: CDR1 LNHDA, CDR2 SQIVND (reference sequence). CDR3 length equals 18 residues. In DNA, the CDR3 is TGTGCCAGTAGTTTAGGGACTAGCGGGGGGGTCATCACAGATACGCAGTATTTT. Translated: CASSLGTSGGVITDTQYF.

The gene calls are TRBV7-9 and TRBJ1-6; D ambiguous. V lost 3 bases to trimming and J lost 14 bases, with 14 bases between them. CDR1 and CDR2 (germline): SEHNR, FQNEAQ (reference sequence). The CDR3 runs to 13 residues. The CDR3 DNA reads TGTGCCAGCAGCTTTGGACGGGATAGTACCCTCCACTTT. This gives the protein CASSFGRDSTLHF.

The gene calls are TRBV5-1 and TRBJ2-5, with 11 bases matching TRBD1. The germline CDR1 and CDR2 sequences are SGHRS and YFSETQ. After removal of 4 bases from V and 1 base from J, the junction contained 3 bases not matched to a gene. CDR3 length: 15 residues. CDR3 sequence (DNA): TGCGCCAGCAGCCAGGGGACAGGGGGCCAAGAGACCCAGTACTTC. This sequence encodes CASSQGTGGQETQYF.

This chain uses TRBV5-4 with TRBJ2-1; weak D call: TRBD1 (6 bases). V lost 4 bases, J lost 4 bases, and 9 bases lay in between. Germline V gene sequence: CDR1 SGHNT, CDR2 YYREEE (reference sequence). The CDR3 has 13 residues. CDR3 nucleotides: TGTGCCAGCAGCCGGGACACTTACAATGAGCAGTTCTTC. This gives the protein CASSRDTYNEQFF. Filled out from reference TRBV5-4 and TRBJ2-1, the complete variable domain reads ETGVTQSPTHLIKTRGQQVTLRCSSQSGHNTVSWYQQALGQGPQFIFQYYREEENGRGNFPPRFSGLQFPNYSSELNVNALELDDSALYLCASSRDTYNEQFFGPGTRLTVL.

V gene TRBV19 combines with J gene TRBJ1-1; D is possibly TRBD1 (5 bases). V gave up 10 bases and J gave up 2 bases, with 17 bases separating them. Germline assignment: CDR1 LNHDA and CDR2 SQIVND (reference sequence). The CDR3 runs 14 residues. The CDR3 region has the DNA TGTGCCACCGGCCCAAGACAGCGAAACACTGAAGCTTTCTTT. Its protein product is CATGPRQRNTEAFF.

The chain recombines TRBV11-2 with TRBJ1-2, with D possibly being TRBD1 (5 bases). Germline V gene data show CDR1 as SGHAT and CDR2 as FQNNGV. The CDR3 has 16 residues. V lost 1 base and J lost 2, with 14 bases in between. In DNA, the CDR3 is TGTGCCAGCAGCTTAGGGCGGGGGGGGTTGAACTATGGCTACACCTTC. This translates into CASSLGRGGLNYGYTF. The complete variable domain, with remaining parts taken from reference TRBV11-2 and TRBJ1-2, reads EAGVAQSPRYKIIEKRQSVAFWCNPISGHATLYWYQQILGQGPKLLIQFQNNGVVDDSQLPKDRFSAERLKGVDSTLKIQPAKLEDSAVYLCASSLGRGGLNYGYTFGSGTRLTVV.

J is TRBJ1-3 and V is TRBV21-1; the DNA was not used to check the table's D call, TRBD1. TRBV21-1 is recorded as a pseudogene. The CDR3 covers 19 residues. This CDR3 is CASTKKKFLGTASGNTIYF. Written as DNA, the CDR3 is TGTGCCAGCACCAAGAAAAAGTTTTTAGGGACAGCCTCTGGAAACACCATATATTTT.

The V gene is TRBV19, the J gene TRBJ2-3; 8 bases align to TRBD1. V lost 5 bases to trimming and J lost 5 bases; unmatched junction nucleotides: 6. This CDR3 region has 14 residues. The germline V gene has CDR1 LNHDA and CDR2 SQIVND (reference sequence). The CDR3 region has the DNA TGTGCCAGTAGTTCCCAGGGGGCGCGAGATACGCAGTATTTT. Translated, it gives CASSSQGARDTQYF.

This rearrangement joins TRBV5-6 to TRBJ2-5, with D unresolved. Deletions cut 5 bases from V and 4 bases from J, with 12 bases between. The CDR3 runs 13 residues. Germline CDR1 is SGHDT and CDR2 is YYEEEE. Written as DNA, the CDR3 is TGTGCCAGCAGAAGAGGTAGTGGAGAGACCCAGTACTTC. Its protein product is CASRRGSGETQYF.

This clone appeared once. This sequence joins TRBV5-6 and TRBJ1-2, with D perhaps TRBD1 (6 bases). This CDR3 is 12 amino acids long. Germline V lookup: CDR1 SGHDT, CDR2 YYEEEE. Trimming took off 4 bases at V and 2 bases at J, with 6 bases between the two ends. The CDR3 region has the DNA TGTGCCAGCAGCGGACAGAACTATGGCTACACCTTC. Protein sequence: CASSGQNYGYTF.

The rearrangement uses TRBV18 and TRBJ1-2; D is possibly TRBD1 (5 bases). Germline CDR1 reads KGHSH; CDR2 reads LQKENI. Trimming took off 6 bases at V and 5 bases at J, with 22 bases between the two ends. This CDR3 has 16 amino acids. In nucleotides, the CDR3 is TGTGCCAGCTCCCCCTCCAAGGGTGGGACTGATTATGGCTACACCTTC. It yields the protein CASSPSKGGTDYGYTF.

The chain employs TRBV7-2 and TRBJ2-4, with D unresolved. This CDR3 is built from 14 residues. V was clipped by 0 bases and J by 1 base, with 4 bases between them. Germline CDR1 and CDR2: SGHTA and FQGNSA. CDR3 loop: CASSLAVAKNIQYF. Written as DNA, the CDR3 is TGTGCCAGCAGCTTAGCCGTTGCCAAAAACATTCAGTACTTC.